A selection of T cell receptor beta chains follows, all from one sample in a study of blood T cell repertoires in COVID-19. The protocol was immunoSEQ multiplex PCR, while the TCRdb copy is restricted to in-frame clones and leaves out a portion. The sample has about 280,000 clones; around 91% are singletons. Sequenced sample: PBMCs or T cells enriched from blood (not recorded which). These receptors all come from a woman between 18 and 29 years old with acute COVID-19. Each CDR3 is given with its conserved first and last residue. D genes are given only for firm matches. Expanded clones get a size class; other rows say once, few or many, or leave the size out.

d_gene: TRBD2; v_gene: TRBV11-2; j_gene: TRBJ2-2; abundance: .; CDR3aa: CASSLASGSMDTGELFF; CDR3nt: TGTGCCAGCAGCTTAGCTAGCGGGAGTATGGACACCGGGGAGCTGTTTTTT
d_gene: TRBD1; v_gene: TRBV28; j_gene: TRBJ1-4; abundance: few; CDR3aa: CASNRQGEWEKLFF; CDR3nt: TGTGCCAGCAACCGACAGGGAGAATGGGAAAAACTGTTTTTT
d_gene: .; v_gene: TRBV6-5; j_gene: TRBJ1-5; abundance: .; CDR3aa: CASRLDYYSNQPQHF; CDR3nt: TGTGCCAGCAGGCTCGACTATTATAGCAATCAGCCCCAGCATTTT
d_gene: .; v_gene: TRBV7-6; j_gene: TRBJ2-7; abundance: .; CDR3aa: CASTSLTSREQYF; CDR3nt: TGTGCCAGCACCTCCCTAACTAGCAGAGAGCAGTACTTC
d_gene: .; v_gene: TRBV24-1; j_gene: TRBJ2-1; abundance: .; CDR3aa: CATSPMRTRDEQFF; CDR3nt: TGTGCCACCAGTCCAATGCGAACCCGGGATGAGCAGTTCTTC
d_gene: .; v_gene: TRBV7-8; j_gene: TRBJ2-3; abundance: .; CDR3aa: CASSFTMGLPTDTQYF; CDR3nt: TGTGCCAGCAGCTTCACAATGGGACTTCCCACAGATACGCAGTATTTT
d_gene: .; v_gene: TRBV28; j_gene: TRBJ1-2; abundance: .; CDR3aa: CASSMGPYGYTF; CDR3nt: TGTGCCAGCAGTATGGGCCCATATGGCTACACCTTC
d_gene: TRBD2; v_gene: TRBV5-1; j_gene: TRBJ2-2; abundance: .; CDR3aa: CASSLGGTSGPNTGELFF; CDR3nt: TGCGCCAGCAGCTTAGGGGGGACTAGCGGGCCGAACACCGGGGAGCTGTTTTTT
d_gene: TRBD1; v_gene: TRBV24-1; j_gene: TRBJ2-3; abundance: .; CDR3aa: CATSDATGSTDTQYF; CDR3nt: TGTGCCACCAGTGATGCGACAGGGAGCACAGATACGCAGTATTTT
d_gene: .; v_gene: TRBV7-9; j_gene: TRBJ2-7; abundance: .; CDR3aa: CASSHKLGYEQYF; CDR3nt: TGTGCCAGCAGCCACAAACTAGGCTACGAGCAGTACTTC
d_gene: TRBD1; v_gene: TRBV5-1; j_gene: TRBJ2-7; abundance: .; CDR3aa: CASSLSASGTGGYEQYF; CDR3nt: TGCGCCAGCAGCTTGTCCGCCTCCGGGACAGGGGGCTACGAGCAGTACTTC
d_gene: TRBD2; v_gene: TRBV28; j_gene: TRBJ2-3; abundance: .; CDR3aa: CASSSFGGRSTDTQYF; CDR3nt: TGTGCCAGCTCATCATTTGGCGGGAGGAGCACAGATACGCAGTATTTT
d_gene: TRBD2; v_gene: TRBV4-2; j_gene: TRBJ2-7; abundance: .; CDR3aa: CASSQVPPSGSSYEQYF; CDR3nt: TGTGCCAGCAGCCAAGTCCCCCCTAGCGGGAGCTCCTACGAGCAGTACTTC
d_gene: TRBD2; v_gene: TRBV2; j_gene: TRBJ2-7; abundance: .; CDR3aa: CASRGTSGSINEQYF; CDR3nt: TGTGCCAGCAGGGGGACTAGCGGGAGTATCAACGAGCAGTACTTC
d_gene: .; v_gene: TRBV5-6; j_gene: TRBJ1-2; abundance: once; CDR3aa: CASSLKGAGYGYTF; CDR3nt: TGTGCCAGCAGCTTGAAAGGGGCCGGGTATGGCTACACCTTC
d_gene: .; v_gene: TRBV6-6; j_gene: TRBJ1-4; abundance: .; CDR3aa: CASTRKYNEKLFF; CDR3nt: TGTGCCAGCACCAGAAAGTATAATGAAAAACTGTTTTTT
d_gene: TRBD1; v_gene: TRBV4-3; j_gene: TRBJ2-1; abundance: .; CDR3aa: CASSQEQGTEQFF; CDR3nt: TGCGCCAGCAGCCAAGAACAGGGGACTGAGCAGTTCTTC
d_gene: TRBD2; v_gene: TRBV4-1; j_gene: TRBJ2-7; abundance: .; CDR3aa: CASSPRLAGYEQYF; CDR3nt: TGCGCCAGCAGCCCCCGACTAGCGGGCTACGAGCAGTACTTC